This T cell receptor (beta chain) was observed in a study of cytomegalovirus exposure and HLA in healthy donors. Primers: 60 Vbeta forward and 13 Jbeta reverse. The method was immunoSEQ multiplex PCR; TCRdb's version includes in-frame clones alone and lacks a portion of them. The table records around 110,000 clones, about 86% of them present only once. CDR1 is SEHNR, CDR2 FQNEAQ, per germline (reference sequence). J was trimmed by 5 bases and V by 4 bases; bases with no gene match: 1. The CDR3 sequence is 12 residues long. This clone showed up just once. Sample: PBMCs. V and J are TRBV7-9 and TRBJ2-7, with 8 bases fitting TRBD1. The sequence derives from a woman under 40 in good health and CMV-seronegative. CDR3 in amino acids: CASSSQGDEQYF. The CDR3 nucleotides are TGTGCCAGCAGCTCACAGGGGGACGAGCAGTACTTC.